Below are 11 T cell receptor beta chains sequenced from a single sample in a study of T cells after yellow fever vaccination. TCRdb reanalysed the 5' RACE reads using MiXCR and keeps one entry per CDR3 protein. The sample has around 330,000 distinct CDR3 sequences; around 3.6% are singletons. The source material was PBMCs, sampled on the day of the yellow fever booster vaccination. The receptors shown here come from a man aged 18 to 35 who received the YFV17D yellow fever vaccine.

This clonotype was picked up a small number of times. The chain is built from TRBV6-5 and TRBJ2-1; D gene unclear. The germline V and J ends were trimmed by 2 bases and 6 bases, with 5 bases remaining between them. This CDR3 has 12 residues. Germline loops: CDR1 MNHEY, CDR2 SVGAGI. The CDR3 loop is CASSYNSNEQFF. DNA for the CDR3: TGTGCCAGCAGTTACAACTCCAATGAGCAGTTCTTC.

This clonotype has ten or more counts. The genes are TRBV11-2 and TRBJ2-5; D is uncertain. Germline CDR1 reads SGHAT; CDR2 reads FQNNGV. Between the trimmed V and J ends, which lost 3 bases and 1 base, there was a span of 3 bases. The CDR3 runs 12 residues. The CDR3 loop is CASSFTQETQYF. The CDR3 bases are TGTGCCAGCAGCTTCACCCAAGAGACCCAGTACTTC. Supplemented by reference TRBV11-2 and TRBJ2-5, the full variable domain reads EAGVAQSPRYKIIEKRQSVAFWCNPISGHATLYWYQQILGQGPKLLIQFQNNGVVDDSQLPKDRFSAERLKGVDSTLKIQPAKLEDSAVYLCASSFTQETQYFGPGTRLLVL.

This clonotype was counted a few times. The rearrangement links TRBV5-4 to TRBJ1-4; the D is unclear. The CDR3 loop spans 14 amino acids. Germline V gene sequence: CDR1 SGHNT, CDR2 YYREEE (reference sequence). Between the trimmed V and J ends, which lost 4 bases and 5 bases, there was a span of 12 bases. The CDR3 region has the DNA TGTGCCAGCAGCCGGGATGCAAAGAATGAAAAACTGTTTTTT. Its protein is CASSRDAKNEKLFF.

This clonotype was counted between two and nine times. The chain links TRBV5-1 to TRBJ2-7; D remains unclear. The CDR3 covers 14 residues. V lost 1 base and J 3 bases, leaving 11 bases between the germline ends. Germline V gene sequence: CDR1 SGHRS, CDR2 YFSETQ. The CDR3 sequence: CASSLYTGGYEQYF. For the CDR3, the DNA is TGCGCCAGCAGCTTGTATACCGGCGGCTACGAGCAGTACTTC.

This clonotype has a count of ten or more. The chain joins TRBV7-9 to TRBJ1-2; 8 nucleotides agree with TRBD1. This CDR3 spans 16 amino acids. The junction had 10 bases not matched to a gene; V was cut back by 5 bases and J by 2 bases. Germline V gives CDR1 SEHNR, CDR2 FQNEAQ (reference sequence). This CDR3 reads CASSPTGTGQNYGYTF. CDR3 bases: TGTGCCAGCAGCCCCACAGGGACAGGCCAGAACTATGGCTACACCTTC. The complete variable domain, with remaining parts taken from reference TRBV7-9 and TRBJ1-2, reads DTGVSQNPRHKITKRGQNVTFRCDPISEHNRLYWYRQTLGQGPEFLTYFQNEAQLEKSRLLSDRFSAERPKGSFSTLEIQRTEQGDSAMYLCASSPTGTGQNYGYTFGSGTRLTVV.

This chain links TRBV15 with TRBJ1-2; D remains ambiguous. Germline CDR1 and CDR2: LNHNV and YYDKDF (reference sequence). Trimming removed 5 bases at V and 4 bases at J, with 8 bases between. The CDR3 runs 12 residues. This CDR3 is CATSWALYGYTF. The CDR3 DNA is TGTGCCACCAGCTGGGCCCTCTATGGCTACACCTTC.

The CDR3 here is CASSVATFGHVNTEAFF. In DNA, the CDR3 is TGTGCCAGCAGCGTAGCTACTTTCGGACACGTGAACACTGAAGCTTTCTTT. This chain joins TRBV9 and TRBJ1-1; possible D gene TRBD1, 5 bases. Per the germline V gene, CDR1 is SGDLS and CDR2 is YYNGEE. CDR3 length equals 17 residues. Trimming left V 0 bases short and J 0 bases short, with 15 bases between.

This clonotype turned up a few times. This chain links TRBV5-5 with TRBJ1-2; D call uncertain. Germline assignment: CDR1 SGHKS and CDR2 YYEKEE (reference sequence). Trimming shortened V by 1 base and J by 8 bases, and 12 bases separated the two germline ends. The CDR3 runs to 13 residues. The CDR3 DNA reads TGTGCCAGCAGCTTGATGGGAAAAGAAGGCTACACCTTC. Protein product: CASSLMGKEGYTF. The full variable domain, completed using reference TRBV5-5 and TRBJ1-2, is DAGVTQSPTHLIKTRGQQVTLRCSPISGHKSVSWYQQVLGQGPQFIFQYYEKEERGRGNFPDRFSARQFPNYSSELNVNALLLGDSALYLCASSLMGKEGYTFGSGTRLTVV.

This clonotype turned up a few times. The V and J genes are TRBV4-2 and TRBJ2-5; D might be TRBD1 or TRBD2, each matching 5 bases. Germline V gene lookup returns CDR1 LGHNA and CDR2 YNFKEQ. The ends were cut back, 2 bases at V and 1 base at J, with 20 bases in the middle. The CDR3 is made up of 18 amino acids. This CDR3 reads CASSQRGGGRVAQETQYF. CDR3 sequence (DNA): TGTGCCAGCAGCCAAAGGGGCGGAGGCCGCGTGGCCCAAGAGACCCAGTACTTC.

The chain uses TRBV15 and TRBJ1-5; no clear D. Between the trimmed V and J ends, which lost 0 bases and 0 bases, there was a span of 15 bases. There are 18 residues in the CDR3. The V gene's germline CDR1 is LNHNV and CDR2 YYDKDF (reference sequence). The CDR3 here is CATSRDSPQAHSNQPQHF. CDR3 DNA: TGTGCCACCAGCAGAGACTCCCCTCAAGCTCATAGCAATCAGCCCCAGCATTTT.

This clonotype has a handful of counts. The CDR3 spells CASSSPQGTSGFGDTQYF. CDR3 sequence (DNA): TGTGCCAGCAGCTCCCCTCAGGGGACTAGCGGGTTTGGGGATACGCAGTATTTT. This chain uses TRBV7-8 with TRBJ2-3; the match to TRBD2 covers 12 bases. The CDR3 sequence is 18 residues long. J lost 6 bases, V lost 4 bases, and 14 bases had no gene match. The germline CDR1 and CDR2 sequences are SGHVS and FQNEAQ.